This passage covers 23 T cell receptor beta chains from one sample sequenced in a study of regulatory T cells in long-lasting Graves disease. Time point: persistent/refractory GD, antithyroid drugs over 5 years with positive TRAb. PBMC RNA served as the TCR library source. Libraries of TCR beta came from iRepertoire HTBI primers plus Arm-PCR of CDR3 regions. MiXCR, run by TCRdb on the multiplex PCR reads, gives a single entry per CDR3 protein. There are around 400,000 distinct CDR3 sequences in the sample; less than 30% occur only once, and 25% to 30% lies in the top ten. This specimen consisted of peripheral blood mononuclear cells (PBMCs), obtained when the disease was refractory, from a patient treated with antithyroid drugs. These receptors originate from a woman aged 40 to 55 with Graves disease.

This clonotype was recorded a few times. No conserved phenylalanine or tryptophan ends this CDR3, so it is likely a read error. The rearrangement joins TRBV7-9 to TRBJ1-1; 8 nucleotides align to TRBD1. The germline gives CDR1 SEHNR, CDR2 FQNEAQ (reference sequence). The CDR3 is made up of 14 amino acids. Germline trimming cut 5 bases from V and 5 bases from J; bases unmatched to any gene: 7. This chain's CDR3 is CASSPQGAQTEAFL. Written as DNA, the CDR3 is TGTGCCAGCAGCCCTCAGGGGGCGCAAACTGAAGCTTTCCTT.

The chain employs TRBV6-1 and TRBJ2-1; maybe TRBD2 (6 bases). The V gene lost 5 bases and the J gene lost 4 bases, with 12 bases spanning the gap. The germline V gene encodes CDR1 MNHNS and CDR2 SASEGT. This CDR3 is built from 14 residues. In DNA form, the CDR3 reads TGTGCCAGCAGTCGGGGACTCCAATACAATGAGCAGTTCTTC. Translated: CASSRGLQYNEQFF.

This clonotype was seen repeatedly, ten times or more. This CDR3 is CSALGTHWSQHF. In nucleotides, the CDR3 is TGCAGTGCGTTAGGGACTCATTGGTCCCAGCATTTT. The chain employs TRBV20-1 and TRBJ1-5, with D possibly TRBD1 on 5 matching bases. This CDR3 region has 12 residues. Germline V lookup: CDR1 DFQATT, CDR2 SNEGSKA (reference sequence). Trimming left V 6 bases short and J 11 bases short, with 17 bases between.

V and J are TRBV20-1 and TRBJ2-3; 10 bases fit TRBD2. Germline V gene data show CDR1 as DFQATT and CDR2 as SNEGSKA (reference sequence). The CDR3 is 14 residues long. Trimming cost V 5 bases and J 3 bases; bases outside gene matches: 5. In nucleotides, the CDR3 is TGCAGTGCTTACATAGCGGGAGGTACAGATACGCAGTATTTT. Translated, it gives CSAYIAGGTDTQYF.

In regard to this clonotype: A much larger clone differs from this one at a single base, so this may be a read error. The CDR3 protein is CSAADGRGAFF. The CDR3 coding sequence is TGCAGCGCCGCAGACGGGAGGGGGGCTTTCTTT. The chain links TRBV29-1 to TRBJ1-1; a weak D match, TRBD1 (6 bases). This CDR3 spans 11 amino acids. With 7 bases removed from V and 11 bases from J, the gap between germline ends came to 17 bases. Germline-derived CDR1 and CDR2 are SQVTM and ANQGSEA.

The rearrangement joins TRBV6-1 to TRBJ2-7; tentatively, D is TRBD2 (5 bases). The CDR3 has 13 amino acids. CDR1 and CDR2 from the germline V gene are MNHNS and SASEGT. The V and J ends lost 6 bases and 0 bases respectively, with 9 bases between them. Here the CDR3 reads CASRDLFSYEQYF. The CDR3, as DNA: TGTGCCAGCAGGGACTTATTCTCCTACGAGCAGTACTTC.

The table lists this clonotype with many counts. V and J are TRBV28 and TRBJ2-7; weak D call: TRBD2 (6 bases). Germline CDR1 is MDHEN and CDR2 is SYDVKM. CDR3 size: 14 residues. V was pared by 6 bases and J by 1 base, with 13 bases between. CDR3 amino acids: CASRGDFPSYEQYF. In nucleotides, the CDR3 is TGTGCCAGCAGGGGGGACTTCCCTTCCTACGAGCAGTACTTC.

This clonotype has a count of ten or more. The chain employs TRBV2 and TRBJ1-6; 7 nucleotides line up with TRBD1. J was trimmed by 10 bases and V by 4 bases; bases with no gene match: 7. CDR3 length: 14 amino acids. From germline, CDR1 is SNHLY and CDR2 FYNNEI. CDR3 sequence reads: CASSGDRVGSPLHF. Written as DNA, the CDR3 is TGTGCCAGCAGTGGTGACAGGGTCGGCTCACCCCTCCACTTT.

Turning to this clonotype: A read error may explain this, as a much larger clone is one base away. As the CDR3 is not closed by the conserved phenylalanine or tryptophan, this likely results from a read error. The J gene is TRBJ1-4, the V gene TRBV2, with D possibly being TRBD1 (5 bases). Trimming stripped 8 bases from V and 4 bases from J, with 14 bases between. The germline V gene encodes CDR1 SNHLY and CDR2 FYNNEI. The CDR3 runs 14 residues. The CDR3 region is CASGTGLGNEKLFL. The DNA for the CDR3 is TGTGCCAGCGGGACGGGGTTGGGTAATGAAAAACTGTTTCTT.

In this sample, this clonotype turned up a few times. Written as DNA, the CDR3 is TGTGCCAGCAGCTTCGACGACAGGGTAGGGAATGAGCAGTTCTTC. This sequence encodes CASSFDDRVGNEQFF. The chain links TRBV11-2 to TRBJ2-1, with 7 bases matching TRBD1. V lost 3 bases to trimming and J lost 7 bases; unmatched junction nucleotides: 9. The CDR3 is made up of 15 amino acids. Germline-derived CDR1 and CDR2 are SGHAT and FQNNGV.

V usage is TRBV6-2 or TRBV6-3 and J usage is TRBJ2-5; D remains ambiguous. Germline V gene sequence: CDR1 MNHEY, CDR2 SVGEGT. CDR3 length: 15 amino acids. Trimming removed 1 base from V and 3 bases from J, with 12 bases in between. Here the CDR3 reads CASSYWVSSEETQYF. In nucleotides, the CDR3 is TGTGCCAGCAGTTACTGGGTGTCCTCAGAAGAGACCCAGTACTTC.

This clonotype has more than one count but fewer than ten. The CDR3 nucleotides are TGTGCCAGCAGCTTTTGGGGAAGACCCTACGAGCAGTACTTC. Its translation: CASSFWGRPYEQYF. The chain couples TRBV5-8 to TRBJ2-7; no definite D call. Trimming removed 2 bases at V and 2 bases at J, with 11 bases between. This CDR3 is built from 14 residues. CDR1 SGHTS and CDR2 YDEGEE come from the germline V gene.

The CDR3 sequence is CASSDKPYTGELFF. The DNA for the CDR3 is TGTGCCAGCAGTGATAAACCATACACCGGGGAGCTGTTTTTT. The chain employs TRBV2 and TRBJ2-2; the D is unclear. V was clipped by 3 bases and J by 3 bases, with 8 bases between them. Germline values: CDR1 SNHLY, CDR2 FYNNEI. The CDR3 runs 14 residues.

The chain carries TRBV7-8 and TRBJ2-2, with 10 bases matching TRBD2. The CDR3 is made up of 16 amino acids. Germline lookup yields CDR1 SGHVS and CDR2 FQNEAQ. The ends lost 8 bases at V and 1 base at J; junction bases unmatched: 7. In DNA form, the CDR3 reads TGTGCCAGCTCGATAGGACTAGCGGAGAACACCGGGGAGCTGTTTTTT. This sequence encodes CASSIGLAENTGELFF.

In its sample, this clonotype was seen many times. CDR3 in amino acids: CASSEETGLSNQPQHF. For the CDR3, the DNA is TGTGCCAGCAGTGAAGAAACCGGGCTGAGCAATCAGCCCCAGCATTTT. The chain carries TRBV2 and TRBJ1-5; D gene ambiguous. V lost 1 base and J lost 1, with 11 bases in between. There are 16 residues in the CDR3. Per germline, CDR1 SNHLY and CDR2 FYNNEI.

The V gene is TRBV10-3, the J gene TRBJ1-5; TRBD1 matches at 7 bases. CDR1 is ENHRY and CDR2 is SYGVKD in the germline V gene. This CDR3 region has 15 residues. V was pared by 2 bases and J by 5 bases, with 6 bases of the junction left unmatched. The CDR3 nucleotides read TGTGCCATCAGTGAGGGGCAGGGGGTTGATCAGCCCCAGCATTTT. Translating gives CAISEGQGVDQPQHF.

This clonotype has just a few counts. CDR3 sequence: CASSLGDPWGSSGANVLTF. The DNA of the CDR3 is TGTGCCAGCAGCTTAGGGGACCCTTGGGGCTCGTCTGGGGCCAACGTCCTGACTTTC. The rearrangement links TRBV11-2 to TRBJ2-6, with D perhaps given as TRBD1 or TRBD2 (5 bases each). V was shortened by 1 base and J by 1 base, with 17 bases between the two germline ends. Germline CDR1 is SGHAT and CDR2 is FQNNGV. The CDR3 has 19 amino acids.

In this sample, this clonotype turned up many times. V usage is TRBV11-2 and J usage is TRBJ2-7, with a weak D call TRBD2 (6 bases). V lost 1 base and J lost 2, with 12 bases in between. Germline V gives CDR1 SGHAT, CDR2 FQNNGV. This CDR3 has 15 residues. The CDR3 region is CASSLAGGTAYEQYF. In DNA form, the CDR3 reads TGTGCCAGCAGCTTAGCGGGCGGGACCGCCTACGAGCAGTACTTC. Complete variable domain (other parts from reference TRBV11-2 and TRBJ2-7): EAGVAQSPRYKIIEKRQSVAFWCNPISGHATLYWYQQILGQGPKLLIQFQNNGVVDDSQLPKDRFSAERLKGVDSTLKIQPAKLEDSAVYLCASSLAGGTAYEQYFGPGTRLTVT.

The chain employs TRBV6-5 and TRBJ2-1; D may be TRBD2 (7 bases). Trimming shortened V by 2 bases and J by 1 base, and 21 bases separated the two germline ends. CDR3 length: 19 amino acids. Germline lookup yields CDR1 MNHEY and CDR2 SVGAGI. The CDR3 DNA reads TGTGCCAGCAGTTACGGGGCGGGGAGGGGGAGTAGGTCCTACAATGAGCAGTTCTTC. It is translated as CASSYGAGRGSRSYNEQFF.

Ten or more counts support this clonotype. V is TRBV12-3 or TRBV12-4 and J is TRBJ2-7; 9 positions match TRBD2. V lost 6 bases, J lost 3 bases, and 9 bases stayed unmatched. The CDR3 consists of 15 residues. DNA of the CDR3: TGTGCCAGCAGCTTTAGCGGGAGTAAGCTCTACGAGCAGTACTTC. Translated, it gives CASSFSGSKLYEQYF.

The table lists this clonotype with many counts. This chain links TRBV28 with TRBJ2-3; TRBD1 matches at 7 bases. The V segment lost 5 bases and the J segment 3 bases; nucleotides outside the gene matches: 8. This CDR3 is 15 amino acids long. Germline assignment: CDR1 MDHEN and CDR2 SYDVKM. CDR3 amino acids: CASSATTGITDTQYF. CDR3 nucleotide sequence: TGTGCCAGCAGTGCCACGACAGGGATTACAGATACGCAGTATTTT.

As to this clonotype: A much larger clonotype is one base distant, so this may be a read error. The gene calls are TRBV7-2 and TRBJ2-6; D is tentatively TRBD1 or TRBD2 (5 bases each). CDR1 is SGHTA and CDR2 is FQGNSA in the germline V gene. CDR3 length: 16 amino acids. CDR3: CASSLAAGSGANVRTF. The CDR3 nucleotides read TGTGCCAGCAGCTTAGCGGCGGGCTCTGGGGCCAACGTCCGGACTTTC. The entire variable domain, with the rest obtained from reference TRBV7-2 and TRBJ2-6, is as follows: GAGVSQSPSNKVTEKGKDVELRCDPISGHTALYWYRQSLGQGLEFLIYFQGNSAPDKSGLPSDRFSAERTGGSVSTLTIQRTQQEDSAVYLCASSLAAGSGANVRTFGAGSRLTVL.

The chain combines TRBV3-1 with TRBJ2-7; 9 positions agree with TRBD2. J was trimmed by 3 bases and V by 4 bases; bases with no gene match: 7. The germline CDR1 and CDR2 sequences are LGHDT and YNNKEL (reference sequence). This CDR3 is 15 amino acids long. CDR3 amino acids: CASSPEGSGGYEQYF. CDR3 bases: TGTGCCAGCAGCCCTGAGGGTAGCGGGGGCTACGAGCAGTACTTC.